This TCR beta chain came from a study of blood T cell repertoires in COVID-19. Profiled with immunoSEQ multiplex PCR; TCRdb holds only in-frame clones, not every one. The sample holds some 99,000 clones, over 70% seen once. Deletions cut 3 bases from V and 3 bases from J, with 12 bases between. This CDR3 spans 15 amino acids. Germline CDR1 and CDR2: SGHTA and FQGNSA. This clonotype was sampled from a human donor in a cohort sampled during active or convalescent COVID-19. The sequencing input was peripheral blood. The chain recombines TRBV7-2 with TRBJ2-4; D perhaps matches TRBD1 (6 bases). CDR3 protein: CASSFYRDGKNIQYF. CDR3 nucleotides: TGTGCCAGCAGCTTTTACAGGGACGGCAAAAACATTCAGTACTTC. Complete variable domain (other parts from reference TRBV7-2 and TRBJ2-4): GAGVSQSPSNKVTEKGKDVELRCDPISGHTALYWYRQSLGQGLEFLIYFQGNSAPDKSGLPSDRFSAERTGGSVSTLTIQRTQQEDSAVYLCASSFYRDGKNIQYFGAGTRLSVL.